This TCR beta chain was recovered during a study of blood T cell repertoires in COVID-19. The overall study: From the United States, Italy and Spain came samples of acute and convalescent COVID-19.

The CDR3 is made up of 13 amino acids. Trimming pared 0 bases from V and 3 bases from J, leaving 3 bases between. From germline, CDR1 is SGHTA and CDR2 FQGNSA. Original data processing: It was from reference gene primer amplification that nucleated cell counts were estimated. Using immunoSEQ multiplex PCR, the repertoire was profiled, and TCRdb retains in-frame clones only, with some absent. V, J and clone size are taken as reported in that table, and D and trimming were inferred from the DNA itself. The sample lists over 120,000 clones, about 88% occurring once. Sequencing was performed on peripheral blood. J is TRBJ1-5 and V is TRBV7-2; no reliable D call. The clonotype was recovered from a human donor with acute or convalescent COVID-19. The donor label of this sample is uncertain. CDR3 coding DNA: TGTGCCAGCAGCTTAGCCAACAATCAGCCCCAGCATTTT. Translation: CASSLANNQPQHF.